These 31 T cell receptor beta chains originate from one sample sequenced in a study of blood T cell repertoires in COVID-19. The assay was immunoSEQ multiplex PCR, and TCRdb's table has in-frame clones only and misses some. There are tens of thousands of clones in the sample; 82% occur only once, and around 4.1% lies in the top ten. Sequenced material: peripheral blood. These receptor sequences come from a woman aged 60-70 years with acute or convalescent COVID-19.

V gene TRBV19 combines with J gene TRBJ2-3; 11 bases line up with TRBD2. The CDR3 extends over 17 amino acids. V gave up 2 bases and J gave up 3 bases; unmatched junction bases: 7. From germline, CDR1 is LNHDA and CDR2 SQIVND (reference sequence). The CDR3 DNA is TGTGCCAGTAGTATAAGGACTAGCGGGTCTCTTACAGATACGCAGTATTTT. It is translated as CASSIRTSGSLTDTQYF.

This rearrangement joins TRBV5-1 to TRBJ2-5; a weak D match, TRBD2 (6 bases). V was clipped by 4 bases and J by 5 bases, with 15 bases between them. The CDR3 covers 14 residues. Germline V gene lookup returns CDR1 SGHRS and CDR2 YFSETQ. CDR3 coding DNA: TGCGCCAGCAGCCTGGGACTTGGGTGGGAGACCCAGTACTTC. It yields the protein CASSLGLGWETQYF. Full variable domain (remainder filled in from reference TRBV5-1 and TRBJ2-5): KAGVTQTPRYLIKTRGQQVTLSCSPISGHRSVSWYQQTPGQGLQFLFEYFSETQRNKGNFPGRFSGRQFSNSRSEMNVSTLELGDSALYLCASSLGLGWETQYFGPGTRLLVL.

The CDR3 DNA is TGTGCCAGCAGCCCTCGTCTGGCGGGGACCAAAAACATTCAGTACTTC. This encodes CASSPRLAGTKNIQYF. This chain links TRBV4-2 with TRBJ2-4; tentative D call: TRBD2 (6 bases). CDR1 and CDR2 from the germline V gene are LGHNA and YNFKEQ. V was shortened by 4 bases and J by 2 bases, with 15 bases between the two germline ends. This CDR3 comprises 16 residues.

The V call is TRBV9, the J call TRBJ1-6, with 9 bases lining up with TRBD1. V trimming: 2 bases; J trimming: 9 bases; junction bases outside the gene matches: 3. The CDR3 length is 14 residues. Germline V gene sequence: CDR1 SGDLS, CDR2 YYNGEE. As DNA, the CDR3 is TGTGCCAGCAGCGTGGGACAGGGAGGTTCACCCCTCCACTTT. It translates to CASSVGQGGSPLHF.

J is TRBJ1-2 and V is TRBV5-1, with TRBD1 matching over 7 bases. The V gene end was trimmed by 0 bases and the J gene end by 0 bases; junction bases not matched to a gene: 8. The CDR3 covers 17 residues. The V gene's germline CDR1 is SGHRS and CDR2 YFSETQ. The CDR3 reads CASSLAPNRGPNYGYTF. Here the CDR3 DNA reads TGCGCCAGCAGCTTGGCCCCCAATAGGGGGCCTAACTATGGCTACACCTTC.

The chain carries TRBV5-1 and TRBJ2-1; 10 nucleotides agree with TRBD2. Germline V gives CDR1 SGHRS, CDR2 YFSETQ. V was clipped by 5 bases and J by 5 bases; unmatched bases: 10. The CDR3 runs to 16 residues. CDR3 amino acids: CASREVSGGNHNEQFF. The CDR3 bases are TGCGCCAGCAGAGAAGTTAGCGGGGGGAACCACAATGAGCAGTTCTTC. The whole variable domain, remainder taken from reference TRBV5-1 and TRBJ2-1, is KAGVTQTPRYLIKTRGQQVTLSCSPISGHRSVSWYQQTPGQGLQFLFEYFSETQRNKGNFPGRFSGRQFSNSRSEMNVSTLELGDSALYLCASREVSGGNHNEQFFGPGTRLTVL.

This clone has only a few counts. This chain uses TRBV4-2 with TRBJ2-1; 7 bases align to TRBD2. Unmatched junction bases numbered 8, after V lost 1 base and J lost 5 bases. Germline CDR1 reads LGHNA; CDR2 reads YNFKEQ. The CDR3 length is 16 residues. The CDR3 DNA reads as TGTGCCAGCAGCCAAGTTGGGCCTAGCGGAAACAATGAGCAGTTCTTC. Amino acid sequence: CASSQVGPSGNNEQFF.

This chain uses TRBV28 with TRBJ1-1; D remains ambiguous. Germline V gives CDR1 MDHEN, CDR2 SYDVKM. This CDR3 has 14 amino acids. Trimming left V 7 bases short and J 5 bases short, with 17 bases between. CDR3 in DNA: TGTGCCAGCACTCTGACGGGGATGACAACTGAAGCTTTCTTT. It codes for CASTLTGMTTEAFF.

The chain joins TRBV19 to TRBJ1-3; D is possibly TRBD1 (6 bases). The CDR3 runs 13 residues. Trimming cost V 3 bases and J 9 bases, with 12 bases left between them. Germline CDR1 LNHDA, CDR2 SQIVND (reference sequence). CDR3 region: CASSILTGATIYF. The CDR3 DNA reads as TGTGCCAGTAGTATTTTGACAGGCGCCACCATATATTTT.

The rearrangement joins TRBV19 to TRBJ1-1; D not certain. Germline CDR1 LNHDA, CDR2 SQIVND (reference sequence). The V gene lost 5 bases and the J gene lost 7 bases, with 17 bases spanning the gap. This CDR3 is built from 14 residues. CDR3 in amino acids: CASSPGIHLGEAFF. CDR3 DNA sequence: TGTGCCAGTAGTCCCGGGATCCACTTGGGTGAAGCTTTCTTT. The variable domain in full, completed from reference TRBV19 and TRBJ1-1, reads DGGITQSPKYLFRKEGQNVTLSCEQNLNHDAMYWYRQDPGQGLRLIYYSQIVNDFQKGDIAEGYSVSREKKESFPLTVTSAQKNPTAFYLCASSPGIHLGEAFFGQGTRLTVV.

The chain has TRBV7-9 and TRBJ2-2, with 12 bases that match TRBD2. V was pared by 4 bases and J by 4 bases, with 4 bases of the junction left unmatched. CDR3 length equals 16 residues. CDR1 is SEHNR and CDR2 is FQNEAQ in the germline V gene (reference sequence). CDR3 in DNA: TGTGCCAGCAGCTCGGGACTAGCGGGCCGCACCGGGGAGCTGTTTTTT. This codes for CASSSGLAGRTGELFF.

The gene calls are TRBV2 and TRBJ1-1; 8 positions match TRBD1. In germline, CDR1 is SNHLY, CDR2 FYNNEI. Trimming cost V 6 bases and J 4 bases; bases outside gene matches: 7. The CDR3 loop spans 14 amino acids. CDR3 amino acids: CASRVDRAPTEAFF. The CDR3 DNA follows: TGTGCCAGCAGGGTGGACAGGGCACCCACTGAAGCTTTCTTT.

V usage is TRBV6-6 and J usage is TRBJ1-6, with D perhaps TRBD1 (5 bases). V was pared by 0 bases and J by 11 bases, with 17 bases between. CDR3 size: 16 residues. Germline CDR1 is MNHNY and CDR2 is SVGAGI (reference sequence). In DNA, the CDR3 is TGTGCCAGCAGTTACTCGTATAAAGAGGGACTAACACCCCTCCACTTT. Its protein is CASSYSYKEGLTPLHF.

The chain has TRBV3-1 (or the pseudogene TRBV3-2) and TRBJ2-7, with 10 bases identical to TRBD1. CDR1 LGHDT and CDR2 YNNKEL come from the germline V gene (reference sequence). Unmatched junction bases numbered 0, after V lost 1 base and J lost 6 bases. The CDR3 spans 13 residues. CDR3 DNA sequence: TGTGCCAGCAGCCAAGGGACAGGGGGCGAGCAGTACTTC. It specifies CASSQGTGGEQYF.

The chain couples TRBV27 to TRBJ1-1; D unclear. Trimming left V 7 bases short and J 4 bases short, with 19 bases between. CDR1 MNHEY and CDR2 SMNVEV come from the germline V gene (reference sequence). The CDR3 is made up of 15 amino acids. The DNA of the CDR3 is TGTGCCAGCACCCTGACTTACCGGGGTGGCACTGAAGCTTTCTTT. Protein product: CASTLTYRGGTEAFF.

The chain combines TRBV7-2 with TRBJ1-2; 9 bases match TRBD1. The CDR3 contains 15 residues. The V gene end was trimmed by 4 bases and the J gene end by 2 bases; junction bases not matched to a gene: 5. Germline CDR1 SGHTA, CDR2 FQGNSA. This CDR3 is CASSSAGQGNYGYTF. The DNA of the CDR3 is TGTGCCAGCAGCTCCGCCGGACAGGGGAACTATGGCTACACCTTC.

The gene calls are TRBV6-5 and TRBJ1-1, with a weak D call TRBD1 (6 bases). Germline V gene data show CDR1 as MNHEY and CDR2 as SVGAGI. The V and J ends lost 8 bases and 2 bases respectively, with 15 bases between them. CDR3 length: 14 amino acids. CDR3 sequence reads: CASEQGTYNTEAFF. The CDR3 DNA sequence: TGTGCCAGCGAACAAGGGACATATAACACTGAAGCTTTCTTT.

V is TRBV5-1 and J is TRBJ1-2, with D maybe TRBD1 (5 bases). Trimming removed 4 bases from V and 4 bases from J, with 11 bases in between. Per the germline V gene, CDR1 is SGHRS and CDR2 is YFSETQ. The CDR3 extends over 13 amino acids. The CDR3, as DNA: TGCGCCAGCAGCCCTAACACAGGCTATGGCTACACCTTC. It codes for CASSPNTGYGYTF.

This clone was recorded only once. The rearrangement links TRBV7-2 to TRBJ1-1; a weak D match, TRBD1 (5 bases). Germline CDR1 SGHTA, CDR2 FQGNSA. The germline V and J ends were trimmed by 7 bases and 4 bases, with 19 bases remaining between them. The CDR3 length is 15 residues. The CDR3: CASKEGPGVGTEAFF. In nucleotides, the CDR3 is TGTGCCAGCAAAGAAGGTCCGGGGGTGGGCACTGAAGCTTTCTTT.

The CDR3 DNA reads as TGTGCCAGCAGCTTACGGGGCACTGAAGCTTTCTTT. Its protein is CASSLRGTEAFF. The chain links TRBV11-2 to TRBJ1-1; no definite D call. Per germline, CDR1 SGHAT and CDR2 FQNNGV. The CDR3 contains 12 residues. V dropped 2 bases and J dropped 4 bases, with 5 bases sitting between them.

The genes are TRBV9 and TRBJ2-7; 7 nucleotides line up with TRBD2. Germline V gives CDR1 SGDLS, CDR2 YYNGEE. V dropped 3 bases and J dropped 1; count of bases not matched to a gene: 10. The CDR3 runs 16 residues. For the CDR3, the DNA is TGTGCCAGCAGCGCCGAGGGGAGGGACGGATCCTACGAGCAGTACTTC. Its translation is CASSAEGRDGSYEQYF.

The CDR3 coding sequence is TGTGCCAGCAGCCAAGCCGGGACAGGGGCGTATGGCTACACCTTC. It is translated as CASSQAGTGAYGYTF. This sequence joins TRBV14 and TRBJ1-2, with TRBD1 identical over 10 bases. Germline V lookup: CDR1 SGHDN, CDR2 FVKESK. This CDR3 has 15 amino acids. Losses at the gene ends were 1 base for V and 5 bases for J; bases not matched to a gene: 4.

The J gene is TRBJ2-7, the V gene TRBV13; 8 nucleotides align to TRBD1. V was clipped by 0 bases and J by 2 bases; unmatched bases: 0. The germline V gene encodes CDR1 PRHDT and CDR2 FYEKMQ (reference sequence). The CDR3 spans 14 residues. CDR3 sequence: CASSLGQGAYEQYF. The CDR3 DNA follows: TGTGCCAGCAGCTTAGGACAGGGGGCCTACGAGCAGTACTTC.

V is TRBV5-1 and J is TRBJ2-3, with TRBD2 identical over 13 bases. The CDR3 is made up of 16 amino acids. Germline V gives CDR1 SGHRS, CDR2 YFSETQ. Trimming took 4 bases from V and 3 from J; bases not matched to a gene: 5. CDR3 nucleotides: TGCGCCAGCAGCCAAGGACTAGCGGGGGTTACAGATACGCAGTATTTT. It codes for CASSQGLAGVTDTQYF.

The rearrangement links TRBV6-4 to TRBJ2-1; 7 bases are shared with TRBD2. Germline CDR1 reads MRHNA; CDR2 reads SNTAGT. The CDR3 length is 16 residues. Trimming took 0 bases from V and 3 from J; bases not matched to a gene: 5. The CDR3 loop is CASSDSGAGNYNEQFF. DNA for the CDR3: TGTGCCAGCAGTGACTCGGGAGCGGGGAACTACAATGAGCAGTTCTTC.

J is TRBJ1-5 and V is TRBV3-1 (or the pseudogene TRBV3-2); weak D call: TRBD1 (5 bases). This CDR3 contains 17 residues. V lost 0 bases, J lost 2 bases, and 14 bases lay in between. In germline, CDR1 is LGHDT, CDR2 YNNKEL (reference sequence). CDR3 DNA: TGTGCCAGCAGCCAAGATGGAGGGACTATAGGCAATCAGCCCCAGCATTTT. Protein product: CASSQDGGTIGNQPQHF.

The chain has TRBV3-1 (or the pseudogene TRBV3-2) and TRBJ2-1, with 11 bases lining up with TRBD2. CDR3 length: 15 amino acids. Germline V gene lookup returns CDR1 LGHDT and CDR2 YNNKEL (reference sequence). V was pared by 0 bases and J by 10 bases, with 5 bases of the junction left unmatched. CDR3 nucleotide sequence: TGTGCCAGCAGCCAAGAACTAGCGGGAGTCGGCGAGCAGTTCTTC. Amino acid sequence: CASSQELAGVGEQFF.

The chain uses TRBV7-9 and TRBJ1-2, with TRBD1 as a possible D gene (6 bases). V was cut by 3 bases and J by 0 bases, with 14 bases left in between. CDR1 SEHNR and CDR2 FQNEAQ come from the germline V gene (reference sequence). This CDR3 comprises 16 residues. DNA for the CDR3: TGTGCCAGCAGCTTTGGGGGCGCGACTGCTAACTATGGCTACACCTTC. This encodes CASSFGGATANYGYTF.

This rearrangement joins TRBV19 to TRBJ2-1, with a weak D call TRBD2 (5 bases). The ends were cut back, 5 bases at V and 9 bases at J, with 11 bases in the middle. This CDR3 has 12 residues. CDR1 and CDR2 from the germline V gene are LNHDA and SQIVND (reference sequence). The CDR3 is CASSATRTEQFF. CDR3 DNA: TGTGCCAGTAGTGCTACTAGGACTGAGCAGTTCTTC.

This clone was seen more than once but under ten times. This chain uses TRBV30 with TRBJ2-4, with 7 bases fitting TRBD2. This CDR3 comprises 14 residues. Germline assignment: CDR1 GTSNPN and CDR2 SVGIG (reference sequence). Germline trimming cut 3 bases from V and 1 base from J; bases unmatched to any gene: 3. In DNA, the CDR3 is TGTGCCTGGAGCGCGGGGGTGGCCAAAAACATTCAGTACTTC. It specifies CAWSAGVAKNIQYF.

This chain links TRBV6-5 with TRBJ2-7; 10 bases match TRBD1. The CDR3 extends over 15 amino acids. Germline loops: CDR1 MNHEY, CDR2 SVGAGI. The ends lost 2 bases at V and 2 bases at J; junction bases unmatched: 3. CDR3 bases: TGTGCCAGCAGTTACCAGGGACAGGGGACCTACGAGCAGTACTTC. This sequence encodes CASSYQGQGTYEQYF.